Presented here are 13 T cell receptor beta chains from one specimen sequenced in a study of OX40 agonist ivuxolimab in advanced cancers. The data were produced by immunoSEQ multiplex PCR, yet TCRdb's version contains in-frame clones alone and is incomplete. This table holds 50,000 to 75,000 clones, roughly nine tenths found once. Sequenced material: CD4+ or CD8+ T cells sorted from blood, taken in a trial of the OX40 agonist ivuxolimab. These receptors all stem from an adult with an advanced solid tumor such as melanoma, head and neck, liver or kidney cancer.

The chain uses TRBV12-5 and TRBJ1-3; D ambiguous. The V end lost 3 bases, the J end lost 9 bases, and 18 bases lay between the germline ends. Germline V gene data show CDR1 as LGHNT and CDR2 as FRNRAP. The CDR3 is made up of 15 amino acids. CDR3 region: CASGLASDPDGTIYF. CDR3 in DNA: TGTGCTAGTGGTTTAGCCTCCGACCCAGACGGCACCATATATTTT.

The rearrangement links TRBV19 to TRBJ1-4; D is perhaps TRBD1 (6 bases). The V gene's germline CDR1 is LNHDA and CDR2 SQIVND (reference sequence). V was shortened by 4 bases and J by 0 bases, with 12 bases between the two germline ends. The CDR3 consists of 16 residues. The CDR3 DNA sequence: TGTGCCAGTAGTACTACAGGGATCTCAACTAATGAAAAACTGTTTTTT. Amino acids: CASSTTGISTNEKLFF.

J is TRBJ1-2 and V is TRBV18; 8 nucleotides line up with TRBD1. J lost 3 bases, V lost 6 bases, and 12 bases had no gene match. Germline loops: CDR1 KGHSH, CDR2 LQKENI. The CDR3 is made up of 16 amino acids. CDR3 residues: CASSPGQGRGYYGYTF. Here the CDR3 DNA reads TGTGCCAGCTCGCCCGGACAGGGACGGGGGTACTATGGCTACACCTTC. Using reference TRBV18 and TRBJ1-2 for the parts outside the CDR3, the full variable domain is NAGVMQNPRHLVRRRGQEARLRCSPMKGHSHVYWYRQLPEEGLKFMVYLQKENIIDESGMPKERFSAEFPKEGPSILRIQQVVRGDSAAYFCASSPGQGRGYYGYTFGSGTRLTVV.

The chain is built from TRBV7-2 and TRBJ1-2, with 8 bases that match TRBD1. The CDR3 contains 13 residues. CDR1 is SGHTA and CDR2 is FQGNSA in the germline V gene. The ends lost 4 bases at V and 7 bases at J; junction bases unmatched: 5. CDR3 residues: CASSSDRVGGYTF. The CDR3 DNA is TGTGCCAGCAGCTCGGACAGGGTGGGTGGCTACACCTTC.

The J gene is TRBJ1-5, the V gene TRBV27; 8 positions agree with TRBD1. Trimming at V came to 5 bases and at J to 0 bases, leaving 12 bases not matched to a gene. The CDR3 has 18 residues. Germline V CDR1 and CDR2: MNHEY, SMNVEV (reference sequence). CDR3 in amino acids: CASSPRGPGVNSNQPQHF. The DNA of the CDR3 is TGTGCCAGCAGTCCCAGGGGGCCGGGGGTGAATAGCAATCAGCCCCAGCATTTT.

The chain employs TRBV5-1 and TRBJ2-2; no clear D gene. This CDR3 is 12 amino acids long. Germline V lookup: CDR1 SGHRS, CDR2 YFSETQ. Trimming removed 1 base from V and 7 bases from J, with 5 bases in between. The CDR3 DNA reads TGCGCCAGCAGCTTGTTAGTCGGGGAGCTGTTTTTT. Translated: CASSLLVGELFF.

This sequence joins TRBV11-2 and TRBJ2-3; D uncertain. The CDR3 consists of 13 residues. The V gene's germline CDR1 is SGHAT and CDR2 FQNNGV. V was trimmed by 8 bases and J by 4 bases, leaving 13 bases between them. Here the CDR3 reads CASLPGSADTQYF. For the CDR3, the DNA is TGTGCCAGCCTACCCGGATCGGCAGATACGCAGTATTTT.

This rearrangement joins TRBV5-4 to TRBJ2-1; the match to TRBD2 covers 11 bases. V shed 4 bases, J shed 9 bases, and the junction held 6 bases outside the gene matches. Germline V gene lookup returns CDR1 SGHNT and CDR2 YYREEE (reference sequence). This CDR3 contains 14 residues. In nucleotides, the CDR3 is TGTGCCAGCAGCGTAGCGGGGGGGCGGGGTGAGCAGTTCTTC. It codes for CASSVAGGRGEQFF.

Only one count was recorded for this clone. The chain uses TRBV7-2 and TRBJ2-5; D is perhaps TRBD1 or TRBD2 (5 bases each). Trimming cost V 1 base and J 5 bases, with 11 bases left between them. This CDR3 is 14 amino acids long. The germline gives CDR1 SGHTA, CDR2 FQGNSA. CDR3: CASSLERSGETQYF. In DNA, the CDR3 is TGTGCCAGCAGCTTAGAGCGGTCAGGGGAGACCCAGTACTTC.

V is TRBV6-6 and J is TRBJ1-2; D possibly corresponds to TRBD1 (6 bases). CDR1 is MNHNY and CDR2 is SVGAGI in the germline V gene (reference sequence). The CDR3 contains 12 residues. V shed 8 bases and J shed 4 bases, with 11 bases lying between them. CDR3 amino acids: CASPTRGYGYTF. The CDR3 DNA follows: TGTGCCAGCCCGACCAGGGGCTATGGCTACACCTTC.

The chain carries TRBV5-1 and TRBJ1-2; no firm D call. The germline V gene has CDR1 SGHRS and CDR2 YFSETQ. The CDR3 extends over 13 amino acids. V was clipped by 4 bases and J by 2 bases, with 9 bases between them. CDR3 sequence: CASSPGSNYGYTF. The CDR3 region has the DNA TGCGCCAGCAGCCCAGGCAGCAACTATGGCTACACCTTC. Complete variable domain (other parts from reference TRBV5-1 and TRBJ1-2): KAGVTQTPRYLIKTRGQQVTLSCSPISGHRSVSWYQQTPGQGLQFLFEYFSETQRNKGNFPGRFSGRQFSNSRSEMNVSTLELGDSALYLCASSPGSNYGYTFGSGTRLTVV.

The chain recombines TRBV18 with TRBJ1-1, with 8 bases aligning to TRBD1. The CDR3 is made up of 13 amino acids. Looked up from germline, CDR1 is KGHSH and CDR2 is LQKENI. The junction had 5 bases not matched to a gene; V was cut back by 10 bases and J by 1 base. CDR3 amino acids: CATRQGTNTEAFF. In DNA form, the CDR3 reads TGTGCCACCCGACAGGGGACGAACACTGAAGCTTTCTTT.

The rearrangement joins TRBV6-1 to TRBJ1-1; 7 nucleotides align to TRBD1. This CDR3 has 14 residues. The V segment lost 6 bases and the J segment 11 bases; nucleotides outside the gene matches: 15. CDR1 and CDR2 from the germline V gene are MNHNS and SASEGT. CDR3 DNA: TGTGCCAGCAGGAATAGACAGGGTTTTCTCCGGGCTTTCTTT. This gives the protein CASRNRQGFLRAFF.